The following is a T cell receptor beta chain sequence with its context. The V segment lost 1 base and the J segment 2 bases; nucleotides outside the gene matches: 2. Germline lookup yields CDR1 GTSNPN and CDR2 SVGIG (reference sequence). This CDR3 is 14 amino acids long. The lymph nodes were axillary draining lymph nodes from breast cancer patients. TCRdb itself ran the multiplex PCR reads through MiXCR, one entry per CDR3 protein. The sample includes roughly 86,000 distinct CDR3 sequences, roughly a fifth of them seen just once. This sample was taken from a study of breast tumors, draining lymph nodes, adjacent tissues.

The receptor's source is a female donor with breast cancer. Some clones in this sample may be carry-over from other donors' samples. Specimen: axillary lymph node tissue. V gene TRBV30 combines with J gene TRBJ1-5; 7 bases are shared with TRBD1. The CDR3 region has the DNA TGTGCCTGGAGTGGACAGGGTCGCAATCAGCCCCAGCATTTT. This sequence encodes CAWSGQGRNQPQHF.